The rows below give T cell receptor beta chains drawn from one sample of a study of control samples from healthy donors and cancer patients. Measured with immunoSEQ multiplex PCR; TCRdb has only the in-frame clones, and not every one. The sample yields 75,000 to 100,000 clones, 88% seen once. Sequencing was carried out using blood. The source is a man aged 25 to 40 in good health. Each CDR3 is given with its conserved first and last residue. The D gene is left open where the match is weak. Size tells how often a clone was seen (once, few, many) or the class of an expanded clone, and some rows leave it out.

v_gene	j_gene	abundance	d_gene	CDR3aa	CDR3nt
TRBV6-5	TRBJ1-5	NA	NA	CASSHKNQPQHF	TGTGCCAGCAGTCACAAAAATCAGCCCCAGCATTTT
TRBV6-6	TRBJ2-1	NA	TRBD1	CASSENWDRYNEQFF	TGTGCCAGCAGTGAGAACTGGGACAGATACAATGAGCAGTTCTTC
TRBV7-3	TRBJ2-7	NA	NA	CASSPTSGSREQYF	TGTGCCAGCAGCCCAACCTCGGGCTCGCGCGAGCAGTACTTC
TRBV2	TRBJ2-1	NA	NA	CVSLGRLNEQFF	TGTGTCAGCCTCGGGAGATTAAATGAGCAGTTCTTC
TRBV25-1	TRBJ2-1	NA	NA	CASSEDKSSYNEQFF	TGTGCCAGCAGTGAGGACAAGAGCTCCTACAATGAGCAGTTCTTC
TRBV29-1	TRBJ1-1	NA	TRBD1	CSGRQGLNTEAFF	TGCAGCGGAAGACAGGGATTGAACACTGAAGCTTTCTTT
TRBV6-2/TRBV6-3	TRBJ1-2	NA	TRBD1	CASSFTDRGLGLSGYTF	TGTGCCAGCAGTTTCACGGACAGGGGGCTTGGTTTGAGTGGCTACACCTTC
TRBV11-2	TRBJ2-3	NA	NA	CASSLDPPPAIASDTQYF	TGTGCCAGCAGCTTAGATCCCCCCCCAGCAATTGCCTCAGATACGCAGTATTTT
TRBV11-2	TRBJ2-7	once	NA	CASSLAGWNEQYF	TGTGCCAGCAGCTTAGCGGGCTGGAACGAGCAGTACTTC
TRBV5-6	TRBJ2-7	NA	NA	CASSLVGVLSYEQYF	TGTGCCAGCAGCTTGGTGGGAGTGCTCTCCTACGAGCAGTACTTC
TRBV5-4	TRBJ2-7	NA	NA	CASSLELGTYEQYF	TGTGCCAGCAGCTTGGAACTCGGAACTTACGAGCAGTACTTC
TRBV29-1	TRBJ2-7	NA	TRBD1	CSVEGQGVYEQYF	TGCAGCGTGGAGGGACAGGGGGTCTACGAGCAGTACTTC
TRBV5-4	TRBJ2-3	NA	TRBD2	CASSPGGTSGRDTQYF	TGTGCCAGCAGCCCGGGGGGGACTAGTGGGCGGGATACGCAGTATTTT
TRBV5-1	TRBJ1-2	NA	NA	CASSLVDGNDYGYTF	TGCGCCAGCAGCTTGGTCGACGGGAACGACTATGGCTACACCTTC
TRBV19	TRBJ1-1	NA	TRBD1	CASTPTGGWGTEAFF	TGTGCCAGTACCCCGACAGGGGGCTGGGGTACTGAAGCTTTCTTT
TRBV6-2/TRBV6-3	TRBJ2-5	NA	TRBD2	CASSYGTSGELWETQYF	TGTGCCAGCAGTTACGGGACTAGCGGGGAGCTGTGGGAGACCCAGTACTTC
TRBV5-1	TRBJ1-2	NA	TRBD1	CASSDDRVSPGYTF	TGCGCCAGCAGCGATGACAGGGTCTCCCCTGGCTACACCTTC
TRBV19	TRBJ1-5	NA	TRBD1	CASSERGREFRRPQHF	TGTGCCAGTAGTGAAAGGGGGCGAGAGTTTCGTAGGCCCCAGCATTTT
TRBV24-1	TRBJ1-1	NA	NA	CATSAQGGTEAFF	TGTGCCACCAGTGCTCAGGGCGGAACTGAAGCTTTCTTT
TRBV6-5	TRBJ1-1	once	NA	CASTLQSNTEAFF	TGTGCCAGCACCCTACAGAGCAACACTGAAGCTTTCTTT
TRBV19	TRBJ1-2	NA	TRBD1	CASSGTTGMNYGYTF	TGTGCCAGTAGTGGAACGACAGGGATGAACTATGGCTACACCTTC
TRBV7-9	TRBJ1-1	NA	NA	CASSPGQKNTEAFF	TGTGCCAGCAGCCCAGGACAGAAGAACACTGAAGCTTTCTTT